A selection of T cell receptor beta chains follows, all from one sample in a study of blood T cell repertoires in COVID-19. Profiling relied on immunoSEQ multiplex PCR, and the TCRdb table lists in-frame clones only, not all of them. This table holds roughly 90,000 clones, around 85% found once. Sequenced material: peripheral blood. Receptor source: an elderly man with acute or convalescent COVID-19. Both conserved end residues are part of each CDR3. The order of the fields is D gene, clone size, V gene, J gene, CDR3 protein, CDR3 DNA. The D gene is left open where the match is weak. Some rows mark clone size as missing; the rest say once, few, many or name a class of expanded clone.

NA	NA	TRBV18	TRBJ2-1	CASSPSKAASYNEQFF	TGTGCCAGCTCCCCGTCCAAGGCGGCCTCCTACAATGAGCAGTTCTTC
TRBD2	NA	TRBV2	TRBJ2-7	CASSDPGLALTYEQYF	TGTGCCAGCAGTGACCCGGGACTAGCGTTGACCTACGAGCAGTACTTC
TRBD1	NA	TRBV19	TRBJ1-1	CASSRFGQGVNEAFF	TGTGCCAGTAGTCGCTTTGGACAGGGTGTAAATGAAGCTTTCTTT
NA	few	TRBV5-4	TRBJ2-7	CASSVSSYEQYF	TGTGCCAGCAGCGTGAGCTCCTACGAGCAGTACTTC
TRBD1	once	TRBV7-9	TRBJ1-5	CASSLDRGPNQPQHF	TGTGCCAGCAGCTTAGACAGGGGGCCCAATCAGCCCCAGCATTTT
NA	NA	TRBV6-2/TRBV6-3	TRBJ1-3	CASSLRAGTTNGF	TGTGCCAGCAGCCTGAGAGCCGGGACAACGAATGGTTTT
TRBD1	NA	TRBV18	TRBJ2-7	CASSPQDRGAYEQYF	TGTGCCAGCTCACCACAGGACAGGGGAGCCTACGAGCAGTACTTC
NA	NA	TRBV18	TRBJ1-1	CASSRSRGQLNTEAFF	TGTGCCAGCTCACGCTCCCGAGGACAACTGAACACTGAAGCTTTCTTT
TRBD1	NA	TRBV9	TRBJ1-4	CASSVRDRGEKLFF	TGTGCCAGCAGCGTCCGGGACAGGGGCGAAAAACTGTTTTTT
TRBD1	NA	TRBV7-9	TRBJ2-1	CASSLDGVWDRGWTNEQFF	TGTGCCAGCAGCTTAGACGGGGTCTGGGACAGGGGCTGGACCAATGAGCAGTTCTTC
NA	few	TRBV7-9	TRBJ1-4	CASSIGQIEKLFF	TGTGCCAGCAGCATAGGACAAATTGAAAAACTGTTTTTT
NA	NA	TRBV5-1	TRBJ1-1	CASSSDRKSAFF	TGCGCCAGCAGCAGTGACAGAAAGTCAGCTTTCTTT
NA	once	TRBV21-1	TRBJ2-7	CASSKEGQGYEQYF	TGTGCCAGCAGCAAAGAGGGACAGGGGTACGAGCAGTACTTC
NA	NA	TRBV9	TRBJ1-2	CASSVGLDYGYTF	TGTGCCAGCAGCGTAGGGCTAGACTATGGCTACACCTTC
NA	NA	TRBV3-1/TRBV3-2	TRBJ1-4	CASSRSGAPNEKLFF	TGTGCCAGCAGCCGCTCAGGGGCTCCAAATGAAAAACTGTTTTTT
NA	NA	TRBV28	TRBJ1-1	CASSWGENTEAFF	TGTGCCAGCAGCTGGGGGGAGAACACTGAAGCTTTCTTT
TRBD1	NA	TRBV28	TRBJ2-7	CASRPRDRPNYEQYF	TGTGCCAGCAGACCAAGGGACAGGCCCAACTACGAGCAGTACTTC
TRBD1	NA	TRBV6-5	TRBJ1-1	CASRAGTVLNTEAFF	TGTGCCAGCCGCGCCGGGACAGTGTTGAACACTGAAGCTTTCTTT
NA	NA	TRBV6-5	TRBJ1-3	CASSYSHSSGNTIYF	TGTGCCAGCAGTTACTCCCATAGCTCTGGAAACACCATATATTTT
NA	NA	TRBV6-4	TRBJ2-3	CASSLGTGRTDTQYF	TGTGCCAGCAGTCTCGGGACTGGGAGAACAGATACGCAGTATTTT
TRBD1	few	TRBV5-1	TRBJ1-1	CASSPGSLDRGLEAFF	TGCGCCAGCAGCCCCGGAAGCCTCGACAGGGGTCTTGAAGCTTTCTTT
NA	few	TRBV19	TRBJ1-5	CASSIVSGQGGQPQHF	TGTGCCAGTAGTATAGTTTCCGGGCAGGGAGGCCAGCCCCAGCATTTT
TRBD2	NA	TRBV15	TRBJ2-3	CATSGGGRRTDTQYF	TGTGCCACCAGCGGGGGGGGGAGGAGGACAGATACGCAGTATTTT
TRBD1	NA	TRBV2	TRBJ1-2	CASSRTGQTYLGYTF	TGTGCCAGCAGTCGAACGGGACAGACCTATTTAGGCTACACCTTC
NA	NA	TRBV9	TRBJ1-4	CASSVMGQGNEKLFF	TGTGCCAGCAGCGTAATGGGTCAGGGGAATGAAAAACTGTTTTTT
NA	once	TRBV29-1	TRBJ1-5	CSVRQTRNQPQHF	TGCAGCGTTCGACAGACACGCAATCAGCCCCAGCATTTT
TRBD1	few	TRBV19	TRBJ1-5	CASSIRGQGQPQHF	TGTGCCAGTAGTATCAGGGGGCAAGGACAGCCCCAGCATTTT
TRBD2	NA	TRBV30	TRBJ2-5	CAWSVPLAGVGETQYF	TGTGCCTGGAGTGTGCCCTTAGCGGGAGTAGGGGAGACCCAGTACTTC
NA	NA	TRBV30	TRBJ2-1	CAWSPSSYNEQFF	TGTGCCTGGAGTCCCAGCTCCTACAATGAGCAGTTCTTC
TRBD2	NA	TRBV18	TRBJ2-7	CASSLAGAYEQYF	TGTGCCAGCTCCCTAGCGGGCGCCTACGAGCAGTACTTC
NA	NA	TRBV6-5	TRBJ2-5	CASRMSGAWAQYF	TGTGCCAGCAGGATGAGCGGTGCTTGGGCCCAGTACTTC
NA	NA	TRBV29-1	TRBJ2-4	CSVVGGSDIQYF	TGCAGCGTTGTTGGGGGGAGTGACATTCAGTACTTC
NA	NA	TRBV23-1	TRBJ2-5	CASSQSRADQETQYF	TGCGCCAGCAGTCAATCCAGGGCGGATCAAGAGACCCAGTACTTC
TRBD2	NA	TRBV28	TRBJ2-1	CASSGVSSGGNEQFF	TGTGCCAGCAGTGGCGTCTCTAGCGGGGGGAATGAGCAGTTCTTC
NA	NA	TRBV20-1	TRBJ2-5	CSALSGETQYF	TGCAGTGCCCTGAGTGGAGAGACCCAGTACTTC
NA	NA	TRBV9	TRBJ2-6	CASSLTGSGANVLTF	TGTGCCAGCAGCCTAACAGGCTCTGGGGCCAACGTCCTGACTTTC
TRBD2	NA	TRBV7-2	TRBJ2-2	CASSLVGGSRAGELFF	TGTGCCAGCAGCTTAGTTGGCGGGAGCCGGGCCGGGGAGCTGTTTTTT
TRBD2	NA	TRBV5-1	TRBJ2-3	CASSLRTSGKSDTQYF	TGCGCCAGCAGCTTGCGGACTAGCGGGAAGTCAGATACGCAGTATTTT
TRBD1	NA	TRBV6-5	TRBJ2-7	CASSDRGLGEQYF	TGTGCCAGCAGCGACAGGGGGCTGGGGGAGCAGTACTTC